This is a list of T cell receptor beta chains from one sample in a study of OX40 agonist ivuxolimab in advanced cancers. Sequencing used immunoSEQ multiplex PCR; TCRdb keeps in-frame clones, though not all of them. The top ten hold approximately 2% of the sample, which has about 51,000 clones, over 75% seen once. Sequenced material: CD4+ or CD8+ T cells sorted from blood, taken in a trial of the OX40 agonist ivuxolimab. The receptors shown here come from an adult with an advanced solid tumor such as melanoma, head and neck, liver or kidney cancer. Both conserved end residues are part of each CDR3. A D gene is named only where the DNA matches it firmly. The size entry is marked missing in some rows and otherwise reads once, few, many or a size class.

CDR3: CAWSLSSYNSPLHF; DNA: TGTGCCTGGAGTCTGAGCTCCTATAATTCACCCCTCCACTTT; J: TRBJ1-6; D: .; size: .; V: TRBV30
CDR3: CASKENAGYTF; DNA: TGTGCCAGTAAAGAGAATGCTGGCTACACCTTC; J: TRBJ1-2; D: .; size: .; V: TRBV6-1
CDR3: CASSPDGASIEQYF; DNA: TGTGCCAGCAGCCCAGACGGCGCTAGTATTGAGCAGTACTTC; J: TRBJ2-7; D: .; size: once; V: TRBV2
CDR3: CASRDRGYEQYF; DNA: TGCGCCAGCAGGGACAGGGGCTACGAGCAGTACTTC; J: TRBJ2-7; D: TRBD1; size: .; V: TRBV10-2
CDR3: CASGRGYTDTQYF; DNA: TGTGCCAGCGGCAGGGGGTACACAGATACGCAGTATTTT; J: TRBJ2-3; D: TRBD1; size: .; V: TRBV7-9
CDR3: CASSQPLGGESYGYTF; DNA: TGCGCCAGCAGCCAACCCCTAGGGGGGGAGTCCTATGGCTACACCTTC; J: TRBJ1-2; D: .; size: .; V: TRBV4-1
CDR3: CASSDLWGSDILYEQYF; DNA: TGTGCCAGCAGTGACCTCTGGGGGTCCGACATACTTTACGAGCAGTACTTC; J: TRBJ2-7; D: .; size: .; V: TRBV6-1
CDR3: CASNGGDANTGELFF; DNA: TGTGCCAGTAATGGGGGGGACGCGAACACCGGGGAGCTGTTTTTT; J: TRBJ2-2; D: TRBD2; size: .; V: TRBV19
CDR3: CASSSGGSGNTDTQYF; DNA: TGTGCCAGCAGCTCCGGGGGTAGCGGGAACACAGATACGCAGTATTTT; J: TRBJ2-3; D: TRBD2; size: .; V: TRBV5-5
CDR3: CASSPAGEADRQETQYF; DNA: TGTGCCAGCAGCCCCGCCGGGGAAGCGGACCGCCAAGAGACCCAGTACTTC; J: TRBJ2-5; D: .; size: .; V: TRBV7-6
CDR3: CASSYSSLVDTEAFF; DNA: TGTGCCAGCAGTTACTCCTCTTTGGTGGACACTGAAGCTTTCTTT; J: TRBJ1-1; D: .; size: .; V: TRBV6-5
CDR3: CASSEAVTQAPDTQYF; DNA: TGTGCCAGCAGTGAAGCGGTTACCCAGGCCCCCGATACGCAGTATTTT; J: TRBJ2-3; D: .; size: .; V: TRBV2
CDR3: CASSLETGASNTEAFF; DNA: TGTGCCAGCAGCTTGGAGACAGGGGCCTCGAACACTGAAGCTTTCTTT; J: TRBJ1-1; D: TRBD1; size: medium-sized; V: TRBV5-4
CDR3: CASSHRTGSYEQYF; DNA: TGTGCCAGCAGCCACAGAACGGGGTCCTACGAGCAGTACTTC; J: TRBJ2-7; D: .; size: .; V: TRBV7-9
CDR3: CASSEAPGTAYGYTF; DNA: TGTGCCAGCAGTGAAGCGCCTGGGACAGCCTATGGCTACACCTTC; J: TRBJ1-2; D: TRBD1; size: .; V: TRBV2
CDR3: CASSLLTDTQYF; DNA: TGTGCCAGCAGCCTTCTCACAGATACGCAGTATTTT; J: TRBJ2-3; D: .; size: .; V: TRBV7-2
CDR3: CASSSQGLGIYEQYF; DNA: TGTGCCAGCAGTTCTCAAGGACTAGGGATTTACGAGCAGTACTTC; J: TRBJ2-7; D: TRBD2; size: .; V: TRBV28
CDR3: CASRFGLGETQYF; DNA: TGTGCCAGCAGATTCGGACTTGGAGAGACCCAGTACTTC; J: TRBJ2-5; D: .; size: .; V: TRBV27
CDR3: CASSIAGGAGNTIYF; DNA: TGTGCCAGTAGTATAGCAGGGGGCGCCGGAAACACCATATATTTT; J: TRBJ1-3; D: TRBD1; size: few; V: TRBV19
CDR3: CAIRYQAGASYEQYF; DNA: TGTGCCATCAGATACCAGGCCGGGGCGTCCTACGAGCAGTACTTC; J: TRBJ2-7; D: .; size: .; V: TRBV10-3
CDR3: CAISPTGSFNYGYTF; DNA: TGTGCCATCAGTCCAACAGGCTCCTTCAACTATGGCTACACCTTC; J: TRBJ1-2; D: .; size: .; V: TRBV10-3
CDR3: CASSLEQGTYGYTF; DNA: TGTGCCAGCAGCTTAGAACAGGGGACCTATGGCTACACCTTC; J: TRBJ1-2; D: TRBD1; size: .; V: TRBV11-3
CDR3: CASSAPGPGRGYTF; DNA: TGTGCCAGCAGTGCACCGGGACCCGGGCGGGGCTACACCTTC; J: TRBJ1-2; D: .; size: .; V: TRBV28
CDR3: CASSQIGTLNYGYTF; DNA: TGTGCCAGCAGTCAGATCGGGACACTAAACTATGGCTACACCTTC; J: TRBJ1-2; D: .; size: once; V: TRBV6-1
CDR3: CASRAPGAGSGYTF; DNA: TGTGCCAGCAGGGCGCCAGGGGCGGGAAGTGGCTACACCTTC; J: TRBJ1-2; D: .; size: .; V: TRBV27
CDR3: CASSLGTGISYEQYF; DNA: TGCGCCAGCAGCTTGGGGACAGGGATTTCCTACGAGCAGTACTTC; J: TRBJ2-7; D: TRBD1; size: .; V: TRBV5-1
CDR3: CASKGNMNTEAFF; DNA: TGTGCCAGTAAGGGAAATATGAACACTGAAGCTTTCTTT; J: TRBJ1-1; D: .; size: .; V: TRBV19
CDR3: CASSLIGLKTYEQYF; DNA: TGTGCCAGCAGTTTAATCGGTTTAAAGACCTACGAGCAGTACTTC; J: TRBJ2-7; D: .; size: .; V: TRBV27
CDR3: CASSLDRVITEAFF; DNA: TGTGCCAGCAGTTTAGACAGGGTGATCACTGAAGCTTTCTTT; J: TRBJ1-1; D: TRBD1; size: .; V: TRBV28
CDR3: CASSSTDSYNQPQHF; DNA: TGTGCCAGCAGCTCCACTGACAGCTACAATCAGCCCCAGCATTTT; J: TRBJ1-5; D: .; size: many; V: TRBV11-2
CDR3: CASSLVPKETQYF; DNA: TGTGCCAGCAGCTTGGTTCCTAAAGAGACCCAGTACTTC; J: TRBJ2-5; D: .; size: once; V: TRBV5-4
CDR3: CASRGQVDTGELFF; DNA: TGTGCCAGCAGGGGACAGGTGGATACCGGGGAGCTGTTTTTT; J: TRBJ2-2; D: TRBD1; size: .; V: TRBV6-6
CDR3: CSVDTGFEDGYTF; DNA: TGCAGCGTTGATACCGGGTTTGAGGATGGCTACACCTTC; J: TRBJ1-2; D: .; size: .; V: TRBV29-1